This section outlines one TCR beta chain sequence together with its context. These data come from a study of blood T cell repertoires in COVID-19. Overall study context: Sites in the United States, Italy and Spain provided acute and convalescent COVID-19 samples. The cDNA or gDNA used as material had been derived from T cells, B-cell-depleted T cells, or PBMCs.

Source study methods: Amplification of reference gene primers was used by the study to estimate nucleated cell counts. The data were produced by immunoSEQ multiplex PCR, yet TCRdb's version contains in-frame clones alone and is incomplete. The V and J calls and clone size were taken over from that table, and D and trimming were inferred from the DNA. The data show tens of thousands of clones, with more than 85% seen just once and approximately 11% held by the top ten. The V end lost 3 bases, the J end lost 0 bases, and 2 bases lay between the germline ends. This CDR3 contains 13 residues. Per germline, CDR1 LNHDA and CDR2 SQIVND (reference sequence).

The sample was peripheral blood. The gene calls are TRBV19 and TRBJ1-4; D is ambiguous. The receptor's source is a human donor in a cohort sampled during active COVID-19. The CDR3 DNA reads as TGTGCCAGTAGTATCACAACTAATGAAAAACTGTTTTTT. Amino acids: CASSITTNEKLFF.